The entry below describes one T cell receptor (beta chain). TCRdb re-called the 5' RACE reads through MiXCR, storing one row per CDR3 protein. The sample holds a few hundred thousand distinct CDR3 sequences, approximately 16% seen once. The entry originates in a study of T-cell memory formation after mild COVID-19. Material for sequencing was PBMCs or a T cell subset sorted from them (not recorded which). The receptor was derived from a man aged 18 to 29 who had mild COVID-19 (a few samples of this study predate the infection). Cell type and time point are not known.

CDR3 in amino acids: CASRTGGVVFF. The CDR3 region has the DNA TGTGCCAGCAGGACAGGGGGAGTTGTTTTCTTT. V is TRBV12-3 or TRBV12-4 and J is TRBJ1-1; 9 bases agree with TRBD1. V lost 6 bases and J lost 13; bases outside the gene matches: 6. There are 11 residues in the CDR3.